The 9 T cell receptor beta chains reported below all come from one sample, sequenced in a study of cytomegalovirus exposure and HLA in healthy donors (TCRdb year 2017). The library relied on the immunoSEQ multiplex PCR assay. The multiplex PCR relied on a mix of 60 forward primers for TCR Vbeta segments and 13 reverse primers for TCR Jbeta segments. TCRdb limited this immuneACCESS table to in-frame rearrangements with V and J called. A share of clones is missing; checked studies link under half to unresolved V genes, and the rest is unexplained. This sample's records show about 88,000 clones. 5.5% of the sample is in the top ten clones. The sample comprised PBMCs. All receptors come from a girl between 5 and 17 years old in good health and CMV-seropositive.

CDR3 in amino acids: CASSPSSGELFF. The CDR3, as DNA: TGTGCCAGCAGCCCGTCCAGCGGGGAGCTGTTTTTT. V is TRBV5-4 and J is TRBJ2-2; D is unclear. Trimming removed 4 bases from V and 7 bases from J, with 8 bases in between. From germline, CDR1 is SGHNT and CDR2 YYREEE (reference sequence). This CDR3 contains 12 residues.

The chain employs TRBV5-1 and TRBJ2-7; 7 nucleotides align to TRBD2. Germline CDR1 is SGHRS and CDR2 is YFSETQ. V lost 5 bases to trimming and J lost 1 base; unmatched junction nucleotides: 9. The CDR3 totals 15 residues. DNA of the CDR3: TGCGCCAGCAGACCCACTAGCGCCGAATCCTACGAGCAGTACTTC. This translates into CASRPTSAESYEQYF.

The V call is TRBV4-1, the J call TRBJ1-2; 9 nucleotides agree with TRBD1. The germline CDR1 and CDR2 sequences are MGHRA and YSYEKL. Unmatched junction bases numbered 14, after V lost 1 base and J lost 8 bases. The CDR3 totals 17 residues. This CDR3 reads CASSQGRAGQGIGGYTF. The CDR3 nucleotides are TGCGCCAGCAGCCAAGGTCGCGCGGGACAGGGTATCGGCGGCTACACCTTC.

This chain links TRBV7-9 with TRBJ2-3; D is undetermined. This CDR3 spans 13 amino acids. Germline V gene data show CDR1 as SEHNR and CDR2 as FQNEAQ (reference sequence). Trimming left V 2 bases short and J 8 bases short, with 11 bases between. Here the CDR3 DNA reads TGTGCCAGCAGCTTACCGCCCCAGGCTACGCAGTATTTT. Amino acids: CASSLPPQATQYF.

The rearrangement uses TRBV18 and TRBJ1-5; tentatively, D is TRBD1 (6 bases). Germline V gives CDR1 KGHSH, CDR2 LQKENI. The CDR3 contains 14 residues. Trimming took off 3 bases at V and 4 bases at J, with 10 bases between the two ends. The CDR3 sequence is CASSPGADNQPQHF. As DNA, the CDR3 is TGTGCCAGCTCACCGGGGGCAGATAATCAGCCCCAGCATTTT. The full variable domain, its missing parts supplied by reference TRBV18 and TRBJ1-5, is NAGVMQNPRHLVRRRGQEARLRCSPMKGHSHVYWYRQLPEEGLKFMVYLQKENIIDESGMPKERFSAEFPKEGPSILRIQQVVRGDSAAYFCASSPGADNQPQHFGDGTRLSIL.

The genes are TRBV4-3 and TRBJ1-2; the D gene is possibly TRBD1 (5 bases). This CDR3 is 15 amino acids long. CDR1 is LGHNA, CDR2 YSLEER, per germline. The ends were cut back, 6 bases at V and 3 bases at J, with 17 bases in the middle. CDR3 in amino acids: CASRQEVGGDYGYTF. The CDR3, as DNA: TGCGCCAGCAGGCAGGAGGTCGGGGGGGACTATGGCTACACCTTC.

V gene TRBV6-1 combines with J gene TRBJ2-7, with 8 positions matching TRBD1. CDR1 is MNHNS, CDR2 SASEGT, per germline. With V trimmed by 4 bases and J by 4 bases, 12 bases remained unmatched. The CDR3 runs 16 residues. This CDR3 reads CASSVEGAGGDYEQYV. The CDR3 nucleotides read TGTGCCAGCAGTGTAGAGGGGGCAGGGGGCGATTACGAGCAGTACGTC.

The J gene is TRBJ1-2, the V gene TRBV9, with D tentatively TRBD1 (6 bases). Trimming pared 7 bases from V and 1 base from J, leaving 23 bases between. This CDR3 is built from 17 residues. Germline assignment: CDR1 SGDLS and CDR2 YYNGEE. DNA of the CDR3: TGTGCCAGCGGGAAAGGGGGGGCAGGGGCGAGTAACTATGGCTACACCTTC. As protein: CASGKGGAGASNYGYTF.

This chain connects TRBV9 to TRBJ2-5, with 9 bases that match TRBD2. The CDR3 spans 15 residues. V lost 4 bases, J lost 5 bases, and 9 bases stayed unmatched. In germline, CDR1 is SGDLS, CDR2 YYNGEE. The CDR3 here is CASSPQGLAPETQYF. The DNA of the CDR3 is TGTGCCAGCAGCCCCCAGGGACTAGCTCCCGAGACCCAGTACTTC.